This TCR beta chain is drawn from a study of blood T cell repertoires in COVID-19. In the study overall: Whether acute or convalescent, the COVID-19 samples came from the United States, Italy and Spain.

Method: immunoSEQ multiplex PCR; TCRdb's copy keeps in-frame clones and lacks some. The table records tens of thousands of clones, around 77% of them present only once. The germline V gene has CDR1 SGHTA and CDR2 FQGTGA. Trimming took off 5 bases at V and 1 base at J, with 3 bases between the two ends. The CDR3 covers 12 residues. The clonotype comes from a man older than 75 with active or convalescent COVID-19. Material for sequencing was peripheral blood. The chain recombines TRBV7-3 with TRBJ1-3; D is undetermined. The CDR3 DNA follows: TGTGCCAGCAGCCCATCTGGAAACACCATATATTTT. This gives the protein CASSPSGNTIYF.